These 25 T cell receptor beta chains originate from one sample sequenced in a study of cytomegalovirus exposure and HLA in healthy donors. A multiplex PCR was run with 60 Vbeta primers and 13 Jbeta primers. The assay was immunoSEQ multiplex PCR, and TCRdb's table has in-frame clones only and misses some. This table has under 200,000 clones, 82% appearing once. Sequencing was carried out using PBMCs. The receptors shown here come from a girl between 5 and 17 years old in good health and CMV-seropositive.

The V call is TRBV6-6, the J call TRBJ1-3, with 7 bases aligning to TRBD1. The germline CDR1 and CDR2 sequences are MNHNY and SVGAGI (reference sequence). This CDR3 region has 14 residues. V lost 4 bases, J lost 1 base, and 1 base stayed unmatched. The CDR3 loop reads CASSSTGSGNTIYF. CDR3 nucleotide sequence: TGTGCCAGCAGTTCGACAGGGTCTGGAAACACCATATATTTT.

V gene TRBV28 combines with J gene TRBJ2-3; 11 nucleotides agree with TRBD2. The V gene end was trimmed by 6 bases and the J gene end by 0 bases; junction bases not matched to a gene: 8. The CDR3 contains 17 residues. In germline, CDR1 is MDHEN, CDR2 SYDVKM. The DNA for the CDR3 is TGTGCCAGCAGACAGCGACTAGCGGGGACTAGCACAGATACGCAGTATTTT. Its protein is CASRQRLAGTSTDTQYF.

The CDR3 coding sequence is TGTGCCAGCTCCCACAGGGGAAGGTGGTACGAGCAGTACTTC. Protein sequence: CASSHRGRWYEQYF. This chain uses TRBV18 with TRBJ2-7, with 7 positions matching TRBD1. Germline V gene sequence: CDR1 KGHSH, CDR2 LQKENI. Trimming removed 6 bases from V and 4 bases from J; junction bases left unmatched: 9. The CDR3 spans 14 residues.

This clone was seen a handful of times. The J gene is TRBJ1-5, the V gene TRBV18, with a tentative D call TRBD1 (5 bases). The germline V gene encodes CDR1 KGHSH and CDR2 LQKENI. The V gene lost 10 bases and the J gene lost 0 bases, with 10 bases spanning the gap. The CDR3 length is 13 residues. CDR3 amino acids: CATQGGSNQPQHF. CDR3 nucleotides: TGTGCCACCCAGGGCGGTAGCAATCAGCCCCAGCATTTT.

This chain uses TRBV2 with TRBJ1-1, with 9 bases fitting TRBD1. There are 15 residues in the CDR3. Trimming cost V 6 bases and J 1 base; bases outside gene matches: 6. CDR1 is SNHLY and CDR2 is FYNNEI in the germline V gene. The CDR3 coding sequence is TGTGCCAGCAGAACAGGGGGCGCTTGGAACACTGAAGCTTTCTTT. It codes for CASRTGGAWNTEAFF.

V and J are TRBV29-1 and TRBJ2-7; D is unclear. Germline values: CDR1 SQVTM, CDR2 ANQGSEA. Trimming took off 0 bases at V and 5 bases at J, with 14 bases between the two ends. This CDR3 has 14 residues. In nucleotides, the CDR3 is TGCAGCGTTGAAGACGAAAGACGCGGTGACGAGCAGTACTTC. Protein product: CSVEDERRGDEQYF.

The rearrangement uses TRBV5-6 and TRBJ1-1; no firm D call. Per germline, CDR1 SGHDT and CDR2 YYEEEE. This CDR3 has 14 residues. V lost 2 bases and J lost 4, with 12 bases in between. CDR3 coding DNA: TGTGCCAGCAGCTTAGTCGGGGAAGTCACTGAAGCTTTCTTT. The encoded protein is CASSLVGEVTEAFF.

This chain connects TRBV6-6 to TRBJ2-5; 7 bases are shared with TRBD2. The CDR3 is 15 residues long. CDR1 and CDR2 (germline): MNHNY, SVGAGI (reference sequence). Trimming removed 0 bases from V and 5 bases from J; junction bases left unmatched: 6. Written as DNA, the CDR3 is TGTGCCAGCAGTTACTCACGGGGGAGGGCGGAGACCCAGTACTTC. Translating it yields CASSYSRGRAETQYF.

The J gene is TRBJ2-5, the V gene TRBV6-6; D perhaps matches TRBD1 (6 bases). CDR3 length: 15 amino acids. The germline V gene has CDR1 MNHNY and CDR2 SVGAGI (reference sequence). V shed 3 bases and J shed 2 bases, with 13 bases lying between them. The CDR3 spells CASSYSATGQETQYF. CDR3 sequence (DNA): TGTGCCAGCAGTTATTCCGCCACAGGGCAAGAGACCCAGTACTTC.

This clone was detected once. V gene TRBV29-1 combines with J gene TRBJ2-7; 12 bases are shared with TRBD1. Germline V gives CDR1 SQVTM, CDR2 ANQGSEA. The CDR3 consists of 13 residues. Trimming cost V 6 bases and J 2 bases; bases outside gene matches: 2. CDR3 nucleotides: TGCAGCGTCGGGACAGGGGGCACCTACGAGCAGTACTTC. This codes for CSVGTGGTYEQYF.

This clone has more than one count but fewer than ten. In DNA, the CDR3 is TGTGCCAGCAGTTACATCAGGGTTCGAAATGAAAAACTGTTTTTT. Protein: CASSYIRVRNEKLFF. J is TRBJ1-4 and V is TRBV6-5, with a tentative D call TRBD1 (5 bases). CDR1 is MNHEY and CDR2 is SVGAGI in the germline V gene. The V end was cut by 2 bases, the J end by 5 bases, with 12 bases between. This CDR3 comprises 15 residues.

The chain couples TRBV27 to TRBJ2-1; 7 bases fit TRBD1. The CDR3 covers 16 residues. After removal of 6 bases from V and 3 bases from J, the junction contained 11 bases not matched to a gene. CDR1 is MNHEY and CDR2 is SMNVEV in the germline V gene (reference sequence). The CDR3 loop reads CASRPWDSEVYNEQFF. DNA for the CDR3: TGTGCCAGCAGACCGTGGGACAGTGAGGTCTACAATGAGCAGTTCTTC.

This clone was picked up one time. The chain is built from TRBV10-2 and TRBJ2-7; TRBD2 might be the D (6 bases). Germline V gives CDR1 WSHSY, CDR2 SAAADI. Trimming took 1 base from V and 7 from J, leaving 17 bases between them. CDR3 length equals 15 residues. The CDR3 protein is CASSELRGEDREQYF. The DNA of the CDR3 is TGCGCCAGCAGTGAGTTGAGAGGGGAGGATCGGGAGCAGTACTTC.

The chain recombines TRBV5-1 with TRBJ2-1; TRBD2 is a possible D gene (5 bases). V was pared by 2 bases and J by 0 bases, with 9 bases between. The CDR3 sequence is 15 residues long. The germline V gene encodes CDR1 SGHRS and CDR2 YFSETQ. This chain's CDR3 is CASSFGISSYNEQFF. CDR3 DNA sequence: TGCGCCAGCAGCTTCGGGATTAGCTCCTACAATGAGCAGTTCTTC.

The V call is TRBV6-5, the J call TRBJ1-1; 10 bases are a match to TRBD1. V dropped 6 bases and J dropped 4; count of bases not matched to a gene: 8. This CDR3 region has 15 residues. The germline gives CDR1 MNHEY, CDR2 SVGAGI. Here the CDR3 reads CASRPLGQGITEAFF. CDR3 coding DNA: TGTGCCAGCAGGCCCCTGGGACAGGGGATCACTGAAGCTTTCTTT.

The chain combines TRBV7-9 with TRBJ1-1; D remains unclear. The V gene lost 11 bases and the J gene lost 3 bases, with 22 bases spanning the gap. The CDR3 runs 15 residues. CDR1 and CDR2 from the germline V gene are SEHNR and FQNEAQ (reference sequence). The CDR3: CAYSAEVGSDTEAFF. CDR3 nucleotides: TGTGCCTACAGCGCGGAGGTCGGGAGCGACACTGAAGCTTTCTTT. Using reference TRBV7-9 and TRBJ1-1 for the parts outside the CDR3, the full variable domain is DTGVSQNPRHKITKRGQNVTFRCDPISEHNRLYWYRQTLGQGPEFLTYFQNEAQLEKSRLLSDRFSAERPKGSFSTLEIQRTEQGDSAMYLCAYSAEVGSDTEAFFGQGTRLTVV.

The chain links TRBV28 to TRBJ2-1; 12 positions agree with TRBD2. This CDR3 comprises 15 residues. V dropped 5 bases and J dropped 6; count of bases not matched to a gene: 5. Germline lookup yields CDR1 MDHEN and CDR2 SYDVKM. Written as DNA, the CDR3 is TGTGCCAGCAGTCCCCCTAGCGGGGGGGCCAATGAGCAGTTCTTC. Residues: CASSPPSGGANEQFF.

This chain uses TRBV30 with TRBJ2-6; 8 nucleotides align to TRBD1. The CDR3 runs 17 residues. In germline, CDR1 is GTSNPN, CDR2 SVGIG (reference sequence). V was pared by 0 bases and J by 1 base, with 5 bases of the junction left unmatched. CDR3 region: CAWSVAGGFSGANVLTF. The CDR3 DNA reads as TGTGCCTGGAGTGTCGCAGGGGGCTTTTCTGGGGCCAACGTCCTGACTTTC.

The chain links TRBV30 to TRBJ2-5, with 9 bases identical to TRBD2. The CDR3 is 14 residues long. Trimming cost V 4 bases and J 4 bases; bases outside gene matches: 7. CDR1 and CDR2 from the germline V gene are GTSNPN and SVGIG (reference sequence). The CDR3 nucleotides are TGTGCCTGGAATGGCGGGAGGGCCTTAGAGACCCAGTACTTC. Translating it yields CAWNGGRALETQYF.

The gene calls are TRBV6-4 and TRBJ2-1; 8 bases are shared with TRBD2. Germline V lookup: CDR1 MRHNA, CDR2 SNTAGT. The trim removed 4 bases at V and 6 bases at J, leaving 5 bases unmatched. The CDR3 spans 14 residues. In DNA form, the CDR3 reads TGTGCCAGCAGTGGCCTAGCGGGCGGCAATGAGCAGTTCTTC. Translating it yields CASSGLAGGNEQFF.

V gene TRBV19 combines with J gene TRBJ2-2; D is possibly TRBD1 (7 bases). Germline V gives CDR1 LNHDA, CDR2 SQIVND (reference sequence). The CDR3 consists of 13 residues. Trimming left V 10 bases short and J 7 bases short, with 16 bases between. The chain's CDR3 is CATTRGANGELFF. CDR3 sequence (DNA): TGTGCCACCACCAGGGGGGCGAACGGGGAGCTGTTTTTT.

Only a few counts were recorded for this clone. The rearrangement uses TRBV30 and TRBJ2-7, with 10 positions matching TRBD2. The CDR3 consists of 16 residues. J was trimmed by 2 bases and V by 1 base; bases with no gene match: 8. Germline CDR1 reads GTSNPN; CDR2 reads SVGIG (reference sequence). CDR3 in amino acids: CAWSGRLAGLPYEQYF. The CDR3, as DNA: TGTGCCTGGAGTGGCCGACTAGCGGGCCTACCCTACGAGCAGTACTTC.

This chain joins TRBV30 and TRBJ2-2, with 9 nucleotides matching TRBD2. The germline V gene has CDR1 GTSNPN and CDR2 SVGIG (reference sequence). Trimming cost V 5 bases and J 8 bases; bases outside gene matches: 6. The CDR3 has 13 residues. The CDR3 DNA reads TGTGCCTGGTCTAGCGGGGCCCGTGGGGAGCTGTTTTTT. Amino acid sequence: CAWSSGARGELFF.

The rearrangement joins TRBV7-2 to TRBJ1-2, with 9 nucleotides matching TRBD1. Looked up from germline, CDR1 is SGHTA and CDR2 is FQGNSA. The CDR3 is 16 amino acids. V shed 5 bases, J shed 4 bases, and the junction held 11 bases outside the gene matches. The CDR3 DNA reads as TGTGCCAGCAGCCGAGATTGGGACAGGGCTTTCTATGGCTACACCTTC. As protein: CASSRDWDRAFYGYTF.

The chain has TRBV25-1 and TRBJ2-2, with 9 nucleotides matching TRBD1. This CDR3 has 14 residues. V shed 4 bases and J 9 bases; nucleotides not matched to a gene: 6. CDR1 and CDR2 (germline): MGHDK, SYGVNS. CDR3 sequence reads: CASSAVQGARELFF. The CDR3 DNA follows: TGTGCCAGCAGTGCAGTACAGGGGGCAAGGGAGCTGTTTTTT.